Listed below are T cell receptor beta chains from one sample, sequenced in a study of T cell clones after liver transplantation. Method: immunoSEQ multiplex PCR; TCRdb's copy keeps in-frame clones and lacks some. This sample has around 71,000 clones; about 80% occur once, and the top ten carry about 0.79%. The specimen comprised CD4+ T cells from blood, sampled 12 months after liver transplant. The receptors were sampled from a human patient who received a liver transplant. The graft donor may have contributed some T cells. Both conserved end residues are part of each CDR3. Fields, in order: clone size, J gene, D gene, V gene, CDR3 DNA, CDR3 protein. The D gene is left open where the match is weak. Not all rows give a size; the values are once, few, many and, for expanded clones, a class.

>NA|TRBJ1-4|NA|TRBV27
TGTGCCAGCCGTCGGACAGTTAATGAAAAACTGTTTTTT
CASRRTVNEKLFF
>NA|TRBJ1-2|NA|TRBV7-2
TGTGCCAGCAGCTTACGCCACACAGGGCTGAACCATGGCTACACCTTC
CASSLRHTGLNHGYTF
>NA|TRBJ2-1|NA|TRBV27
TGTGCCAGCAGGCGCACTTGGGGCGCGTTCTCCTACAATGAGCAGTTCTTC
CASRRTWGAFSYNEQFF
>NA|TRBJ2-1|NA|TRBV19
TGTGCCAGTAGTATTGTCCCTTCCTACAATGAGCAGTTCTTC
CASSIVPSYNEQFF
>NA|TRBJ2-7|NA|TRBV28
TGTGCCAGCAGCCCCACTACAGGAGCCTACTCCTACGAGCAGTACTTC
CASSPTTGAYSYEQYF
>NA|TRBJ1-1|NA|TRBV7-6
TGTGCCAGCAGCCCCCTGGGGGGTATCGGGGCTGAAGCTTTCTTT
CASSPLGGIGAEAFF
>many|TRBJ1-1|TRBD1|TRBV19
TGTGCCAGTAAACGGGACAGTTTTGTGAACACTGAAGCTTTCTTT
CASKRDSFVNTEAFF
>NA|TRBJ2-2|TRBD2|TRBV5-4
TGTGCCAGCAGCTTGGCGCTAGCGGGAGTAGGCACCGGGGAGCTGTTTTTT
CASSLALAGVGTGELFF
>NA|TRBJ2-7|NA|TRBV30
TGTGCCTGGAGTCGAGGGTGGTACGAGCAGTACTTC
CAWSRGWYEQYF
>NA|TRBJ1-1|NA|TRBV18
TGTGCCAGCTCACCCGGACGAGGGGCCGACGGTGAAGCTTTCTTT
CASSPGRGADGEAFF
>NA|TRBJ1-5|NA|TRBV7-9
TGTGCCAGCAGCTTAGGTGGGGCTATCCAGCCCCAGCATTTT
CASSLGGAIQPQHF
>NA|TRBJ2-3|NA|TRBV11-2
TGTGCCAGCAGCTTAACCTGGGCCGTGGATACGCAGTATTTT
CASSLTWAVDTQYF
>NA|TRBJ2-5|NA|TRBV7-7
TGTGCCAGCAGCCAGTACATAGGTACCCAAGAGACCCAGTACTTC
CASSQYIGTQETQYF
>NA|TRBJ2-3|TRBD2|TRBV5-1
TGCGCCAGCAGCCCACTCGGGACTAGTGGGGCGGATACGCAGTATTTT
CASSPLGTSGADTQYF
>NA|TRBJ2-1|NA|TRBV18
TGTGCCAGCTCACCACAACGAGGGTACAATGAGCAGTTCTTC
CASSPQRGYNEQFF
>NA|TRBJ2-1|NA|TRBV18
TGTGCCAGCTCACCCTCGAACGGACTGGGTGAACAGTTCTTC
CASSPSNGLGEQFF
>NA|TRBJ1-5|NA|TRBV18
TGTGCCAGCTCACCACCGATGGGGTCGATCAATCAGCCCCAGCATTTT
CASSPPMGSINQPQHF
>NA|TRBJ1-3|NA|TRBV6-1
TGTGCCAGCAGTGTGCGAAGAAACACCATATATTTT
CASSVRRNTIYF
>NA|TRBJ2-1|NA|TRBV7-8
TGTGCCAGCAGACAGACAGGTGATGAGCAGTTCTTC
CASRQTGDEQFF
>NA|TRBJ2-7|NA|TRBV30
TGTGCCTGGAGTATGGACTCAGCCTACGAGCAGTACTTC
CAWSMDSAYEQYF
>NA|TRBJ2-5|TRBD1|TRBV7-2
TGTGCCAGCAGCTATACAGGGGGCGCGGAGACCCAGTACTTC
CASSYTGGAETQYF
>NA|TRBJ1-5|NA|TRBV7-8
TGTGCCAGCAGCTTAGGCAGGGCGGCGCAGCCCCAGCATTTT
CASSLGRAAQPQHF
>NA|TRBJ2-5|TRBD2|TRBV28
TGTGCCAGCAGGGGGGCTAGCGGGGCTCAAGAGACCCAGTACTTC
CASRGASGAQETQYF
>NA|TRBJ2-7|NA|TRBV18
TGTGCCAGCTCACCACCTACATCCTACGAGCAGTACTTC
CASSPPTSYEQYF
>few|TRBJ1-2|TRBD1|TRBV28
TGTGCCAGCAGTCCGACAGGGGCCCTAAACCTCTATGGCTACACCTTC
CASSPTGALNLYGYTF
>once|TRBJ2-3|TRBD2|TRBV28
TGTGCCAGCAGTCTTAGCGGGATCTTTACAGATACGCAGTATTTT
CASSLSGIFTDTQYF
>NA|TRBJ2-1|NA|TRBV7-2
TGTGCCAGCAGCTTAGTCGCGCGGGGGCGCAATGAGCAGTTCTTC
CASSLVARGRNEQFF
>NA|TRBJ1-4|NA|TRBV2
TGTGCCAGCTCCGGTCAGGGGACGACTAATGAAAAACTGTTTTTT
CASSGQGTTNEKLFF
>NA|TRBJ2-3|NA|TRBV5-1
TGCGCCAGCAATGGGGGAGTCGTAACAGATACGCAGTATTTT
CASNGGVVTDTQYF
>once|TRBJ2-3|TRBD1|TRBV2
TGTGCCAGCAGGAGGGACAGGGGGGCGGTCAAGACAGATACGCAGTATTTT
CASRRDRGAVKTDTQYF
>NA|TRBJ1-2|NA|TRBV21-1
TGTGCCAGCAGCAAAGCCAGGGGGCGCGACTATGGCTACACCTTC
CASSKARGRDYGYTF
>few|TRBJ2-3|NA|TRBV6-1
TGTGCCAGCAGTGAACCCAGGTCGAGCTATCCTAGCACAGATACGCAGTATTTT
CASSEPRSSYPSTDTQYF
>NA|TRBJ2-1|NA|TRBV5-1
TGCGCCAGCAGCTTGCTCGAGGGCGGGGAGCAGTTCTTC
CASSLLEGGEQFF
>once|TRBJ2-2|NA|TRBV7-6
TGTGCCAGCAGTCGGGGCACCGGGGAGCTGTTTTTT
CASSRGTGELFF
>NA|TRBJ1-3|NA|TRBV11-2
TGTGCCAGCAGGGCAGGGGTCTCTGGAAACACCATATATTTT
CASRAGVSGNTIYF
>NA|TRBJ2-1|TRBD2|TRBV5-1
TGCGCCAGCAGCCGAGGGGGGACTAGCGTTTACAATGAGCAGTTCTTC
CASSRGGTSVYNEQFF
>NA|TRBJ2-7|TRBD2|TRBV6-5
TGTGCCAGCATTAGGCGGGAGGGAACCTACGAGCAGTACTTC
CASIRREGTYEQYF
>NA|TRBJ2-5|TRBD2|TRBV29-1
TGCAGCGTCGATACTAGCGGCCAAGAGACCCAGTACTTC
CSVDTSGQETQYF
>NA|TRBJ2-1|NA|TRBV19
TGTGCCAGTAGGAAAATGGGTACAGTAAGGGAATATGAGCAGTTCTTC
CASRKMGTVREYEQFF
>NA|TRBJ1-4|NA|TRBV27
TGTGCCAGCAGTACCGGACAGCTAACTAATGAAAAACTGTTTTTT
CASSTGQLTNEKLFF